The 18 T cell receptor beta chains given below trace back to one sample, sequenced in a study of spatial heterogeneity in lung cancer. TCRdb redid the calling of the 5' RACE reads with MiXCR, one entry per CDR3 protein. The sample has tens of thousands of distinct CDR3 sequences; about 12% are singletons. The sample's time point: sample taken at primary tumor resection. Here the sequenced sample was PBMCs, taken at surgery. The receptors were gathered from a male donor with early-stage non-small cell lung cancer.

This clonotype has ten or more counts. V gene TRBV20-1 combines with J gene TRBJ1-6, with 8 bases aligning to TRBD1. Unmatched junction bases numbered 9, after V lost 0 bases and J lost 8 bases. The CDR3 is 16 amino acids. CDR1 and CDR2 (germline): DFQATT, SNEGSKA (reference sequence). The CDR3 region is CSARDSTGGLYSPLHF. Written as DNA, the CDR3 is TGCAGTGCTAGAGACTCCACAGGGGGTCTTTATTCACCCCTCCACTTT.

In its sample, this clonotype was seen a few times. The chain joins TRBV10-3 to TRBJ2-1; D gene ambiguous. CDR3 length equals 17 residues. From germline, CDR1 is ENHRY and CDR2 SYGVKD. The V and J ends lost 0 bases and 4 bases respectively, with 16 bases between them. This chain's CDR3 is CAISESRQVTNYNEQFF. Written as DNA, the CDR3 is TGTGCCATCAGTGAGTCGCGGCAGGTCACAAATTACAATGAGCAGTTCTTC.

This clonotype was seen at least ten times. The chain couples TRBV6-2 or TRBV6-3 to TRBJ2-1, with TRBD2 as a possible D gene (6 bases). The CDR3 totals 16 residues. Looked up from germline, CDR1 is MNHEY and CDR2 is SVGEGT. V lost 5 bases and J 2 bases, leaving 16 bases between the germline ends. The CDR3 sequence: CASSTELADTYNEQFF. CDR3 in DNA: TGTGCCAGCAGTACCGAACTAGCAGACACCTACAATGAGCAGTTCTTC.

In its sample, this clonotype was seen many times. V is TRBV20-1 and J is TRBJ1-1; possible D gene TRBD1, 6 bases. Trimming took off 4 bases at V and 1 base at J, with 22 bases between the two ends. CDR3 length: 17 amino acids. Germline V gene data show CDR1 as DFQATT and CDR2 as SNEGSKA (reference sequence). DNA of the CDR3: TGCAGTGCTATCAGGGACACACAAAGGACGACGAACACTGAAGCTTTCTTT. Its protein is CSAIRDTQRTTNTEAFF.

This clonotype occurred many times. The gene calls are TRBV4-3 and TRBJ2-4; D might be TRBD1 or TRBD2, each matching 5 bases. CDR3 length equals 13 residues. Germline CDR1 LGHNA, CDR2 YSLEER. V lost 5 bases to trimming and J lost 8 bases, with 13 bases between them. The CDR3 sequence: CASSKVTADIQYF. In DNA form, the CDR3 reads TGCGCCAGCAGCAAGGTGACAGCGGACATTCAGTACTTC.

This clonotype has at least ten counts. This chain joins TRBV4-3 and TRBJ2-4; D perhaps matches TRBD2 (5 bases). Germline values: CDR1 LGHNA, CDR2 YSLEER. V dropped 5 bases and J dropped 6 bases, with 20 bases sitting between them. The CDR3 loop spans 16 amino acids. CDR3 sequence reads: CASSAGPPSGRNIQYF. DNA of the CDR3: TGCGCCAGCAGCGCCGGGCCTCCATCGGGAAGAAACATTCAGTACTTC.

This clonotype was picked up a small number of times. The rearrangement links TRBV6-6 to TRBJ1-4; D gene uncertain. The germline gives CDR1 MNHNY, CDR2 SVGAGI (reference sequence). This CDR3 is 16 amino acids long. The V end lost 2 bases, the J end lost 0 bases, and 10 bases lay between the germline ends. CDR3 DNA: TGTGCCAGCAGTTACCCGCTACATGCAACTAATGAAAAACTGTTTTTT. Its protein product is CASSYPLHATNEKLFF.

This clonotype was counted a few times. The chain has TRBV10-3 and TRBJ2-5, with D perhaps matching TRBD1 (5 bases). Trimming pared 4 bases from V and 0 bases from J, leaving 9 bases between. The CDR3 spans 14 residues. Germline V gene lookup returns CDR1 ENHRY and CDR2 SYGVKD. The CDR3 DNA reads as TGTGCCATCAGTGCCTCGACAGACCAAGAGACCCAGTACTTC. Encoded protein: CAISASTDQETQYF.

Many counts were recorded for this clonotype. The V gene is TRBV28, the J gene TRBJ1-4; D possibly corresponds to TRBD1 (6 bases). Germline V gene lookup returns CDR1 MDHEN and CDR2 SYDVKM. Trimming removed 5 bases at V and 8 bases at J, with 15 bases between. The CDR3 length is 14 residues. As DNA, the CDR3 is TGTGCCAGCAGTCCTCAGGGGATACGGGAAAAACTGTTTTTT. It translates to CASSPQGIREKLFF.

This clonotype showed up just a few times. The chain is built from TRBV4-1 and TRBJ2-2; 7 positions match TRBD1. The V segment lost 8 bases and the J segment 4 bases; nucleotides outside the gene matches: 10. The CDR3 sequence is 15 residues long. Germline values: CDR1 MGHRA, CDR2 YSYEKL. CDR3 DNA: TGCGCCAGCCGCAGGGGGACGGAATCCACCGGGGAGCTGTTTTTT. Amino acids: CASRRGTESTGELFF.

Here the CDR3 reads CASSLVGRLRETQYF. As DNA, the CDR3 is TGTGCCAGCAGCTTAGTGGGCAGGTTGAGAGAGACCCAGTACTTC. This chain uses TRBV7-2 with TRBJ2-5, with no clear D. This CDR3 has 15 amino acids. The V end was cut by 1 base, the J end by 4 bases, with 13 bases between. Germline values: CDR1 SGHTA, CDR2 FQGNSA.

This chain joins TRBV9 and TRBJ2-7; D possibly corresponds to TRBD2 (6 bases). The CDR3 length is 15 residues. Germline CDR1 SGDLS, CDR2 YYNGEE. Trimming stripped 0 bases from V and 0 bases from J, with 10 bases between. Here the CDR3 DNA reads TGTGCCAGCAGCGTAGAGGCGGGGTCCTCCTACGAGCAGTACTTC. The encoded protein is CASSVEAGSSYEQYF.

CDR3 protein: CSFGTSTGTDTQYF. The DNA of the CDR3 is TGCAGCTTCGGGACTAGCACGGGCACAGATACGCAGTATTTT. The chain joins TRBV29-1 to TRBJ2-3; 9 bases are a match to TRBD2. CDR1 and CDR2 (germline): SQVTM, ANQGSEA. The CDR3 is made up of 14 amino acids. V shed 8 bases, J shed 1 base, and the junction held 7 bases outside the gene matches.

The genes are TRBV7-9 and TRBJ1-5; D gene unclear. Trimming shortened V by 3 bases and J by 5 bases, and 5 bases separated the two germline ends. From germline, CDR1 is SEHNR and CDR2 FQNEAQ (reference sequence). The CDR3 loop spans 12 amino acids. CDR3 nucleotides: TGTGCCAGCAGCTTTAAGGATCAGCCCCAGCATTTT. Protein product: CASSFKDQPQHF.

This clonotype was picked up a small number of times. The CDR3 sequence: CASGLLVGEQFF. The CDR3 coding sequence is TGTGCTAGTGGTCTCCTCGTGGGGGAGCAGTTCTTC. The chain recombines TRBV12-5 with TRBJ2-1; no clear D. Per germline, CDR1 LGHNT and CDR2 FRNRAP. V dropped 5 bases and J dropped 10 bases, with 12 bases sitting between them. The CDR3 has 12 residues.

This clonotype was observed a handful of times. The chain uses TRBV6-5 and TRBJ2-7; 9 bases align to TRBD1. This CDR3 region has 14 residues. Germline V gene sequence: CDR1 MNHEY, CDR2 SVGAGI. The V segment lost 5 bases and the J segment 5 bases; nucleotides outside the gene matches: 7. The CDR3 bases are TGTGCCAGCAGTAAGGGACAGGGTATCGACGAGCAGTACTTC. Its translation: CASSKGQGIDEQYF.

J is TRBJ2-5 and V is TRBV27; perhaps TRBD2 as D (6 bases). The V gene lost 3 bases and the J gene lost 1 base, with 15 bases spanning the gap. Looked up from germline, CDR1 is MNHEY and CDR2 is SMNVEV (reference sequence). The CDR3 has 16 amino acids. CDR3 region: CASSLGERTIQETQYF. The DNA of the CDR3 is TGTGCCAGCAGTTTGGGGGAGCGGACTATCCAAGAGACCCAGTACTTC.

V gene TRBV28 combines with J gene TRBJ1-6; D remains ambiguous. CDR1 and CDR2 (germline): MDHEN, SYDVKM. This CDR3 is 12 amino acids long. The V gene lost 2 bases and the J gene lost 10 bases, with 6 bases spanning the gap. CDR3 sequence (DNA): TGTGCCAGCAGTTTAGAGGCCTCACCCCTCCACTTT. It encodes CASSLEASPLHF.